This T cell receptor beta chain stems from a study of blood T cell repertoires in COVID-19. Study context: Acute and convalescent COVID-19 samples came from the United States, Italy and Spain. Sources were T cells, B-cell-depleted T cells, or PBMCs; the material itself was cDNA or gDNA.

The CDR3 has 10 residues. The V gene end was trimmed by 10 bases and the J gene end by 12 bases; junction bases not matched to a gene: 6. Germline assignment: CDR1 ENHRY and CDR2 SYGVKD. Source study methods: Scientists estimated how many nucleated cells there were by amplifying reference gene primers. Profiled with immunoSEQ multiplex PCR; TCRdb holds only in-frame clones, not every one. V and J calls and clone size are those listed in that table; D and trimming were worked out from the DNA. The sample consists of roughly 180,000 clones, around 87% of them appearing once. Sequencing used peripheral blood. The sequence came from a man between 18 and 29 years old with acute or convalescent COVID-19. The rearrangement links TRBV10-3 to TRBJ2-7, with 10 bases fitting TRBD1. DNA of the CDR3: TGTGCCAACCGGGACAGGGGCCCGTACGTC. Encoded protein: CANRDRGPYV.